The sequence of this TCR beta chain was determined in a study of T cells in Graves' hyperthyroidism and ophthalmopathy. Germline assignment: CDR1 SGHVS and CDR2 FQNEAQ. CDR3 length: 13 amino acids. V gave up 4 bases and J gave up 3 bases, with 9 bases separating them. Study results and limitations: The authors' 13 V-J model separated ophthalmopathy from stable hyperthyroidism. Ophthalmopathy, as predicted by the model, came a median about seven months after the prediction.

TCR beta CDR3 regions were amplified from RNA transcripts. Initially, a first-round RT-PCR of the TCR CDR3 employed the HTBI primer set. TCRdb itself ran the multiplex PCR reads through MiXCR, one entry per CDR3 protein. The sample consists of over 500,000 distinct CDR3 sequences, around 43% of them appearing once. Uncontrolled infections, other autoimmune diseases, pregnancy or lactation led to exclusion of patients. This clonotype was detected a few times. Its antigen is unidentified. The chain links TRBV7-8 to TRBJ1-2; D gene uncertain. The sequenced material came from peripheral blood or thyroid tissue (not recorded which). The origin of this receptor is an adult woman with Graves' disease, either hyperthyroidism or ophthalmopathy (not recorded which). For the CDR3, the DNA is TGTGCCAGCAGCTATCGACGTGACTATGGCTACACCTTC. Translation: CASSYRRDYGYTF.